The TCR beta chain under discussion was sequenced for a study of PD-1 blockade in classical Hodgkin lymphoma. Produced via immunoSEQ multiplex PCR; TCRdb's table is partial and in-frame only. The table has over 10,000 clones, around 84% seen once; the top ten hold around a third. The CDR3 contains 12 residues. V dropped 3 bases and J dropped 8 bases, with 13 bases sitting between them. Germline CDR1 GTSNPN, CDR2 SVGIG (reference sequence). Relapse after autologous stem cell transplantation occurred in every patient, and brentuximab vedotin exposure varied. This chain connects TRBV30 to TRBJ1-2; no clear D. The TCR comes from a human donor with classical Hodgkin lymphoma. Here the sequenced sample was peripheral blood mononuclear cells (PBMCs), taken at baseline. The CDR3 spells CAWSFSFEGYTF. CDR3 DNA: TGTGCCTGGAGCTTCTCCTTTGAGGGCTACACCTTC.